The 32 T cell receptor beta chains listed next were all sequenced from one sample in a study of blood T cells in healthy people across ages. A second PCR, run for roughly 6 to 11 cycles, used a sample-barcoded 5' primer plus a J-beta primer mix. From the 5' RACE reads, TCRdb called clonotypes with MiXCR, one entry per CDR3 protein. The table records just under 750,000 distinct CDR3 sequences, 22% of them present only once. The sample consisted of blood. These receptors all stem from a man in his 70s in good health.

This clonotype was seen more than once but under ten times. The rearrangement links TRBV7-3 to TRBJ2-1; 13 positions agree with TRBD2. In germline, CDR1 is SGHTA, CDR2 FQGTGA. The V segment lost 2 bases and the J segment 6 bases; nucleotides outside the gene matches: 7. CDR3 length equals 17 residues. CDR3 coding DNA: TGTGCCAGCAGCTTACTAGGGCGACTAGCGGGAGGCAATGAGCAGTTCTTC. It codes for CASSLLGRLAGGNEQFF.

This clonotype turned up a few times. The CDR3 nucleotides are TGCAGCGGCCGGCTCATGGACCAAGAGACCCAGTACTTC. Protein sequence: CSGRLMDQETQYF. The chain joins TRBV29-1 to TRBJ2-5, with unresolved D. CDR3 length: 13 residues. Germline values: CDR1 SQVTM, CDR2 ANQGSEA. Trimming cost V 7 bases and J 0 bases, with 12 bases left between them.

The chain links TRBV20-1 to TRBJ2-2; D gene uncertain. This CDR3 has 12 residues. Trimming shortened V by 5 bases and J by 1 base, and 5 bases separated the two germline ends. Germline CDR1 DFQATT, CDR2 SNEGSKA (reference sequence). The chain's CDR3 is CSAPQNTGELFF. CDR3 coding DNA: TGCAGTGCTCCACAGAACACCGGGGAGCTGTTTTTT.

The V and J genes are TRBV6-5 and TRBJ2-3; TRBD2 matches 8 bases. The CDR3 extends over 16 amino acids. V gave up 5 bases and J gave up 4 bases; unmatched junction bases: 11. The germline V gene has CDR1 MNHEY and CDR2 SVGAGI. The CDR3 here is CASSRGGGGSADTQYF. The CDR3 DNA reads TGTGCCAGCAGTAGGGGGGGCGGGGGGAGTGCAGATACGCAGTATTTT.

The CDR3 coding sequence is TGTGCCAGCAGCCGCCCTCGAGGTGGGCAGTACTTC. Translated: CASSRPRGGQYF. The chain combines TRBV13 with TRBJ2-7; D unclear. Trimming took 5 bases from V and 9 from J, leaving 14 bases between them. Per germline, CDR1 PRHDT and CDR2 FYEKMQ (reference sequence). The CDR3 totals 12 residues. The variable domain in full, with the rest retrieved from reference TRBV13 and TRBJ2-7, is AAGVIQSPRHLIKEKRETATLKCYPIPRHDTVYWYQQGPGQDPQFLISFYEKMQSDKGSIPDRFSAQQFSDYHSELNMSSLELGDSALYFCASSRPRGGQYFGPGTRLTVT.

This clonotype showed up just a few times. The chain carries TRBV19 and TRBJ2-1; D possibly corresponds to TRBD2 (5 bases). Germline V gene data show CDR1 as LNHDA and CDR2 as SQIVND (reference sequence). There are 13 residues in the CDR3. The V end was cut by 11 bases, the J end by 1 base, with 12 bases between. CDR3 protein: CARKAASYNEQFF. The CDR3 nucleotides read TGTGCCCGTAAAGCGGCTTCCTACAATGAGCAGTTCTTC.

The chain couples TRBV6-6 to TRBJ2-3; 8 nucleotides match TRBD1. Germline CDR1 and CDR2: MNHNY and SVGAGI (reference sequence). With 2 bases clipped from V and 2 bases from J, the junction kept 6 bases outside the gene matches. CDR3 size: 16 residues. The CDR3 nucleotides are TGTGCCAGCAGTTACCAGGGGGCCTCTACCACAGATACGCAGTATTTT. As protein: CASSYQGASTTDTQYF.

This clonotype has only a few counts. This chain joins TRBV29-1 and TRBJ2-7; 7 positions agree with TRBD2. CDR1 and CDR2 from the germline V gene are SQVTM and ANQGSEA. V lost 4 bases and J lost 0; bases outside the gene matches: 3. The CDR3 runs to 13 residues. The CDR3 DNA reads as TGCAGCGTTGGCCCTAGCGGCTCCTACGAGCAGTACTTC. It yields the protein CSVGPSGSYEQYF.

The chain uses TRBV7-9 and TRBJ1-1; the D is unclear. The V end was cut by 5 bases, the J end by 5 bases, with 21 bases between. This CDR3 has 16 amino acids. CDR1 is SEHNR, CDR2 FQNEAQ, per germline (reference sequence). The CDR3 DNA reads TGTGCCAGCAGCGCAAAGGGTCGGCAGGAGTGGACTGAAGCTTTCTTT. The encoded protein is CASSAKGRQEWTEAFF.

The chain carries TRBV12-3 or TRBV12-4 and TRBJ2-7; D not resolved. This CDR3 is 12 amino acids long. V was shortened by 5 bases and J by 7 bases, with 12 bases between the two germline ends. CDR3 bases: TGTGCCAGCAGTCCCGCTTCGCGGGAGCAGTACTTC. Protein product: CASSPASREQYF.

The chain links TRBV25-1 to TRBJ1-2; 11 bases match TRBD1. The germline V gene encodes CDR1 MGHDK and CDR2 SYGVNS. This CDR3 has 16 amino acids. The ends lost 5 bases at V and 7 bases at J; junction bases unmatched: 12. The CDR3 reads CASSSYGQGAISGYTF. As DNA, the CDR3 is TGTGCCAGCAGTTCCTATGGACAGGGGGCGATTAGTGGCTACACCTTC.

The table lists this clonotype with many counts. V is TRBV10-3 and J is TRBJ2-7; 8 bases agree with TRBD1. The trim removed 6 bases at V and 1 base at J, leaving 5 bases unmatched. This CDR3 comprises 14 residues. CDR1 ENHRY and CDR2 SYGVKD come from the germline V gene. Written as DNA, the CDR3 is TGTGCCATCAGCCTAGACAGGGGTTCCTACGAGCAGTACTTC. It yields the protein CAISLDRGSYEQYF.

This clonotype showed up just a few times. This chain uses TRBV7-9 with TRBJ1-2; no reliable D call. Germline CDR1 reads SEHNR; CDR2 reads FQNEAQ (reference sequence). The CDR3 sequence is 14 residues long. With 1 base removed from V and 8 bases from J, the gap between germline ends came to 14 bases. CDR3 region: CASSLGVLMSGYTF. The CDR3 DNA sequence: TGTGCCAGCAGCTTAGGAGTCCTCATGAGCGGCTACACCTTC.

This clonotype showed up just a few times. The rearrangement links TRBV6-5 to TRBJ2-1, with 7 bases matching TRBD1. Germline V gene sequence: CDR1 MNHEY, CDR2 SVGAGI. With V trimmed by 8 bases and J by 10 bases, 8 bases remained unmatched. The CDR3 runs to 12 residues. CDR3 in amino acids: CASQRTGREQFF. The DNA of the CDR3 is TGTGCCAGCCAGAGGACAGGCCGGGAGCAGTTCTTC.

This clonotype was observed a handful of times. The chain uses TRBV24-1 and TRBJ2-1, with a weak D call TRBD1 (5 bases). This CDR3 spans 14 amino acids. Trimming took off 1 base at V and 10 bases at J, with 13 bases between the two ends. The germline gives CDR1 KGHDR, CDR2 SFDVKD. The CDR3 DNA reads as TGTGCCACCAGTGATTTAGCAGGGTCTAACGAGCAGTTCTTC. Protein sequence: CATSDLAGSNEQFF.

CDR3 bases: TGTGCCAGCTCACGCCGACACGTTGAAGATCGAGAGACCCAGTACTTC. Amino acid sequence: CASSRRHVEDRETQYF. The chain is built from TRBV18 and TRBJ2-5; D gene unclear. The CDR3 contains 16 residues. Germline-derived CDR1 and CDR2 are KGHSH and LQKENI. V was pared by 4 bases and J by 4 bases, with 19 bases between. Based on the CDR3 plus reference TRBV18 and TRBJ2-5, the full variable domain is NAGVMQNPRHLVRRRGQEARLRCSPMKGHSHVYWYRQLPEEGLKFMVYLQKENIIDESGMPKERFSAEFPKEGPSILRIQQVVRGDSAAYFCASSRRHVEDRETQYFGPGTRLLVL.

The V gene is TRBV6-1, the J gene TRBJ1-4; TRBD1 is a possible D gene (6 bases). In germline, CDR1 is MNHNS, CDR2 SASEGT. The ends were cut back, 3 bases at V and 8 bases at J, with 13 bases in the middle. This CDR3 is built from 14 residues. CDR3 residues: CASSDNGGDEKLFF. CDR3 coding DNA: TGTGCCAGCAGTGATAACGGGGGCGACGAAAAACTGTTTTTT.

This chain uses TRBV5-1 with TRBJ2-3; maybe TRBD1 (5 bases). Per germline, CDR1 SGHRS and CDR2 YFSETQ. The V gene lost 0 bases and the J gene lost 1 base, with 9 bases spanning the gap. The CDR3 sequence is 15 residues long. CDR3: CASSLDTGGTDTQYF. For the CDR3, the DNA is TGCGCCAGCAGCTTGGATACAGGAGGCACAGATACGCAGTATTTT.

With respect to this clonotype: One junction end does not reproduce the germline sequence, and a read error may be involved. The chain recombines TRBV4-1 with TRBJ2-5, with 8 bases aligning to TRBD2. CDR1 is MGHRA and CDR2 is YSYEKL in the germline V gene. The CDR3 has 16 residues. CDR3 loop: CASSHTGTRGVETQYF. In DNA, the CDR3 is TGCGCTAGCAGCCACACCGGGACTAGGGGGGTGGAGACCCAGTACTTC.

Many counts were recorded for this clonotype. The gene calls are TRBV5-1 and TRBJ2-3, with no clear D. Trimming took 3 bases from V and 0 from J, leaving 8 bases between them. Germline-derived CDR1 and CDR2 are SGHRS and YFSETQ. CDR3 size: 14 residues. DNA of the CDR3: TGCGCCAGCAGCTGGGCAGATAGCACAGATACGCAGTATTTT. The encoded protein is CASSWADSTDTQYF.

The rearrangement uses TRBV7-2 and TRBJ2-7; D is undetermined. The CDR3 length is 15 residues. The V end was cut by 1 base, the J end by 0 bases, with 10 bases between. Germline V gene sequence: CDR1 SGHTA, CDR2 FQGNSA. CDR3 sequence (DNA): TGTGCCAGCAGCTTAGGCACACCGAACTCCTACGAGCAGTACTTC. Its protein product is CASSLGTPNSYEQYF.

The chain joins TRBV4-3 to TRBJ2-5; D remains unclear. The germline gives CDR1 LGHNA, CDR2 YSLEER. Trimming removed 3 bases from V and 2 bases from J, with 10 bases in between. This CDR3 comprises 14 residues. CDR3: CASSQYVSQETQYF. CDR3 sequence (DNA): TGCGCCAGCAGCCAGTATGTGTCTCAAGAGACCCAGTACTTC.

This rearrangement joins TRBV6-2 or TRBV6-3 to TRBJ2-5; D remains ambiguous. Trimming took off 6 bases at V and 0 bases at J, with 5 bases between the two ends. The V gene's germline CDR1 is MNHEY and CDR2 SVGEGT. This CDR3 has 12 residues. CDR3 DNA sequence: TGTGCCAGCAGGTGGAACCAAGAGACCCAGTACTTC. This encodes CASRWNQETQYF.

Only a few counts were recorded for this clonotype. V and J are TRBV6-2 or TRBV6-3 and TRBJ2-5; TRBD2 aligns across 13 bases. V was clipped by 5 bases and J by 0 bases; unmatched bases: 6. Germline V gene sequence: CDR1 MNHEY, CDR2 SVGEGT. The CDR3 extends over 17 amino acids. CDR3 protein: CASSPGTSGTYQETQYF. CDR3 sequence (DNA): TGTGCCAGCAGTCCCGGGACTAGCGGGACCTACCAAGAGACCCAGTACTTC.

J is TRBJ2-3 and V is TRBV10-2; D is tentatively TRBD1 or TRBD2 (5 bases each). This CDR3 spans 14 amino acids. V lost 6 bases to trimming and J lost 8 bases, with 18 bases between them. CDR1 is WSHSY, CDR2 SAAADI, per germline. The chain's CDR3 is CASRETGTKPTQYF. DNA of the CDR3: TGCGCCAGCAGGGAGACCGGGACCAAGCCTACGCAGTATTTT.

The CDR3 DNA reads TGCGCCAGCAGCCCTCCTCTGGGGAATAATGAAAAACTGTTTTTT. It translates to CASSPPLGNNEKLFF. The rearrangement joins TRBV5-1 to TRBJ1-4, with no clear D. The CDR3 loop spans 15 amino acids. Trimming pared 4 bases from V and 4 bases from J, leaving 14 bases between. Germline CDR1 is SGHRS and CDR2 is YFSETQ. The variable domain in full, completed from reference TRBV5-1 and TRBJ1-4, reads KAGVTQTPRYLIKTRGQQVTLSCSPISGHRSVSWYQQTPGQGLQFLFEYFSETQRNKGNFPGRFSGRQFSNSRSEMNVSTLELGDSALYLCASSPPLGNNEKLFFGSGTQLSVL.

This clonotype showed up just a few times. The chain employs TRBV19 and TRBJ1-4; 7 positions match TRBD1. Germline assignment: CDR1 LNHDA and CDR2 SQIVND (reference sequence). This CDR3 contains 16 residues. The V and J ends lost 2 bases and 5 bases, in that order; junction bases with no gene match: 8. Written as DNA, the CDR3 is TGTGCCAGTAGTATAAATACAGGGGCGGCGAATGAAAAACTGTTTTTT. Translating gives CASSINTGAANEKLFF. Filled out from reference TRBV19 and TRBJ1-4, the complete variable domain reads DGGITQSPKYLFRKEGQNVTLSCEQNLNHDAMYWYRQDPGQGLRLIYYSQIVNDFQKGDIAEGYSVSREKKESFPLTVTSAQKNPTAFYLCASSINTGAANEKLFFGSGTQLSVL.

This clonotype was counted a few times. This chain connects TRBV12-3 or TRBV12-4 to TRBJ2-2, with D possibly matching TRBD2 (6 bases). V was pared by 3 bases and J by 5 bases, with 13 bases between. The CDR3 is made up of 15 amino acids. The CDR3 nucleotides read TGTGCCAGCAGTTTTTTCCTAGCGCTTACCGGGGAGCTGTTTTTT. The encoded protein is CASSFFLALTGELFF.

This clonotype was seen ten or more times. V is TRBV25-1 and J is TRBJ2-3, with D possibly being TRBD1 (6 bases). Looked up from germline, CDR1 is MGHDK and CDR2 is SYGVNS. The CDR3 is made up of 14 amino acids. With 4 bases removed from V and 4 bases from J, the gap between germline ends came to 12 bases. Here the CDR3 reads CASSAGDAADTQYF. Here the CDR3 DNA reads TGTGCCAGCAGTGCAGGGGACGCCGCAGATACGCAGTATTTT.

This clonotype was counted between two and nine times. V gene TRBV6-5 combines with J gene TRBJ1-1, with D hard to call. The CDR3 contains 12 residues. The germline gives CDR1 MNHEY, CDR2 SVGAGI. V gave up 7 bases and J gave up 1 base, with 7 bases separating them. The CDR3, as DNA: TGTGCCAGCAAGGAGGGGAACACTGAAGCTTTCTTT. Translating it yields CASKEGNTEAFF.

This clonotype was seen only a few times. This chain joins TRBV11-3 and TRBJ1-1, with a tentative D call TRBD1 (6 bases). Germline values: CDR1 SGHNT, CDR2 YENEEA. V was pared by 5 bases and J by 6 bases, with 16 bases between. CDR3 length equals 14 residues. This CDR3 is CASSRSTGAAEAFF. DNA for the CDR3: TGTGCCAGCAGCCGGTCGACGGGGGCCGCTGAAGCTTTCTTT.

Turning to this clonotype: The conserved phenylalanine or tryptophan is not found at the CDR3 terminus, so this likely reflects a read error. The chain has TRBV20-1 and TRBJ2-3; 14 bases align to TRBD2. J was trimmed by 6 bases and V by 5 bases; bases with no gene match: 13. Per germline, CDR1 DFQATT and CDR2 SNEGSKA (reference sequence). This CDR3 has 17 residues. CDR3 region: CSAPKVKGTSGGDTQYL. In DNA form, the CDR3 reads TGCAGTGCTCCAAAAGTAAAGGGGACTAGCGGGGGTGATACGCAGTATCTT.